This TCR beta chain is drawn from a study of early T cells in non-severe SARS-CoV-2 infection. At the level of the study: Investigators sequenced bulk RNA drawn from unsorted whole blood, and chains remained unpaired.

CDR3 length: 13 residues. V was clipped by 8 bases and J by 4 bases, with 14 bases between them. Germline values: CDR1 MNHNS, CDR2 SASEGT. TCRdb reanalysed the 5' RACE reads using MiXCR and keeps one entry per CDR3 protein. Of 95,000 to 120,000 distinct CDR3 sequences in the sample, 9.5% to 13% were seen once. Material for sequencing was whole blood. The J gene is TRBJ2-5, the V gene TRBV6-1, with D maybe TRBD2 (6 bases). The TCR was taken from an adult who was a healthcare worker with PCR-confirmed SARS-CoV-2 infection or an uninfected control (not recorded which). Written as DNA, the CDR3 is TGTGCCAGCTCTGCGGGAACGACAGAGACCCAGTACTTC. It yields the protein CASSAGTTETQYF.